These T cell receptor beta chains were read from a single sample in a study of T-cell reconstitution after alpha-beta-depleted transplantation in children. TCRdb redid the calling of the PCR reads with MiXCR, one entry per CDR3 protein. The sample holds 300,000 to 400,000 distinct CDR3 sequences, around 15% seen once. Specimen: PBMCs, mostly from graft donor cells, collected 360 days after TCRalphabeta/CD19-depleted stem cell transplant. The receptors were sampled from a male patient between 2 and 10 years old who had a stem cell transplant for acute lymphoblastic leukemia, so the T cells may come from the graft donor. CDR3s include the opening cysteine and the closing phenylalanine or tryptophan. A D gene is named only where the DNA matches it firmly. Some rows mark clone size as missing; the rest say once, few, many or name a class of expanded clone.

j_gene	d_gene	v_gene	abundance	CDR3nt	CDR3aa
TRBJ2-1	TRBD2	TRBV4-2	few	TGTGCCAGCAGCAAGGGACCCTCTAGCGGGAGCGATGAGCAGTTCTTC	CASSKGPSSGSDEQFF
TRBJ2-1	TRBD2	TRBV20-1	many	TGCAGTGCTAGACCTGGGAGCGGGAAGCAGTTCTTC	CSARPGSGKQFF
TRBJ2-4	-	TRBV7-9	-	TGTGCCAGCAGCTCTCCGACAAGCCCGGGTAACATTCAGTACTTC	CASSSPTSPGNIQYF
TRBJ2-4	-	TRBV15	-	TGTGCCACCAGCAGAGAGATCAGACTAGCCAAAAACATTCAGTACTTC	CATSREIRLAKNIQYF
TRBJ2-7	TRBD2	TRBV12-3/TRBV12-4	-	TGTGCCAGCAGTGCTCAACTAGCGGGAGGCCCTAAGGAGCAGTACTTC	CASSAQLAGGPKEQYF
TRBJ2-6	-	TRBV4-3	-	TGCGCCAGCAGCCAAGACACCTCTGGGGCCAACGTCCTGACTTTC	CASSQDTSGANVLTF
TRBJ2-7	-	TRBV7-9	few	TGTGCCAGCAGCTCTTCCTTCCTTCAGTACTTC	CASSSSFLQYF
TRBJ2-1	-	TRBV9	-	TGTGCCAGCAGCACACAGACAGGTTACAATGAGCAGTTCTTC	CASSTQTGYNEQFF
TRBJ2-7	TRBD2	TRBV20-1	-	TGCAGTGCTAGTGCGGGACTAGCGGGATTCCCTAGGTACGAGCAGTACTTC	CSASAGLAGFPRYEQYF
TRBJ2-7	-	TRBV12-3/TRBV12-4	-	TGTGCCAGCACTAGGGACGGCTACGAGCAGTACTTC	CASTRDGYEQYF
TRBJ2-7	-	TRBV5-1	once	TGCGCCAGCAGCTTGGATGTCCGGACTTACGAGCAGTACTTC	CASSLDVRTYEQYF
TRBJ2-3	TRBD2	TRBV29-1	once	TGCAGCGTTGAACCCCGCCGGACTAGCAGAACAGATACGCAGTATTTT	CSVEPRRTSRTDTQYF
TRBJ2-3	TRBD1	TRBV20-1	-	TGCAGTGCTAGAGATTCAAGCCCGGACAGGGCCTTCACAGATACGCAGTATTTT	CSARDSSPDRAFTDTQYF
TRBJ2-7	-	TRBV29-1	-	TGCAGCGTTCTCAGGGGCGAGCAGTACTTC	CSVLRGEQYF
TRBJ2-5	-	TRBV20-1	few	TGCAGTGCTGAGCCGACGCCAGGAGGAGAGACCCAGTACTTC	CSAEPTPGGETQYF
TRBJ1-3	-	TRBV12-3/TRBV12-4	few	TGTGCCAGCAGCCCCCCACTCTCTGGAAACACCATATATTTT	CASSPPLSGNTIYF
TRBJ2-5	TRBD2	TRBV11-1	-	TGTGCCAGCAGCCCCCCGGGACTATCCCCAGAGACCCAGTACTTC	CASSPPGLSPETQYF
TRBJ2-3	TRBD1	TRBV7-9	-	TGTGCCAGCAGCCCGCTGACAGGGGGCTTCGGCACAGATACGCAGTATTTT	CASSPLTGGFGTDTQYF
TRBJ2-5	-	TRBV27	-	TGTGCCAGCAGTTTATGGGGCAGGGCAGAGACCCAGTACTTC	CASSLWGRAETQYF
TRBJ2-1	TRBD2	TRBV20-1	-	TGCAGTGCTCCGGGACTAGCGGAATTCAACTCCTACAATGAGCAGTTCTTC	CSAPGLAEFNSYNEQFF
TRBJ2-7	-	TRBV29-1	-	TGCAGCGCGACCCTCGGTTGGTCCTACGAGCAGTACTTC	CSATLGWSYEQYF
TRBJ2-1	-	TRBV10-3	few	TGTGCCATCAGTGGACAGCGGGTCACCTACAATGAGCAGTTCTTC	CAISGQRVTYNEQFF
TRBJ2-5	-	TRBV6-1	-	TGTGCCAGCAGTAAAGGGGTAGGGCCATTCCAAGAGACCCAGTACTTC	CASSKGVGPFQETQYF
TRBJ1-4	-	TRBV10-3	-	TGTGCCATCAGTGACATCGGATCAAATGAAAAACTGTTTTTT	CAISDIGSNEKLFF
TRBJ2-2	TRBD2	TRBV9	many	TGTGCCAGCAGCGCTAGCGGGACTACCGGGGAGCTGTTTTTT	CASSASGTTGELFF
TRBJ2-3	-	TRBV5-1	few	TGCGCCAGCAGCTTGGGATTCGATACGCAGTATTTT	CASSLGFDTQYF
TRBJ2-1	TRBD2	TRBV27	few	TGTGCCACTATCGAGGGTACTAGCGGCCACAATGAGCAGTTCTTC	CATIEGTSGHNEQFF
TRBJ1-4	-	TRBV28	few	TGTGCCAGCAGTTGGTCAGCGGACACAAATGAAAAACTGTTTTTT	CASSWSADTNEKLFF
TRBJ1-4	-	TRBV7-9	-	TGTGCCAGCGAGTCTAGTGGGCGGGGCTCAGGGTATGAAAAACTGTTTTTT	CASESSGRGSGYEKLFF
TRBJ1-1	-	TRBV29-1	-	TGCAGCGTAGGGGAGAACACTGAAGCTTTCTTT	CSVGENTEAFF
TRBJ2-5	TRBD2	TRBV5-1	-	TGCGTCAGCAGACGGACTAGCGGGAACTACCAAGAGACCCAGTACTTC	CVSRRTSGNYQETQYF
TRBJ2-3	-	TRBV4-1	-	TGCGCCAGCAGCCAAGTAGCAGTCGGTGGGGCAGATACGCAGTATTTT	CASSQVAVGGADTQYF
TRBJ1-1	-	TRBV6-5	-	TGTGCCAGCAGAAGGGTCGACATGAACACTGAAGCTTTCTTT	CASRRVDMNTEAFF
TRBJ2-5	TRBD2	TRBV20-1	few	TGCAGTGCTAGAGATTTGCGGGAGCCTCTCTTCCAAGAGACCCAGTACTTC	CSARDLREPLFQETQYF
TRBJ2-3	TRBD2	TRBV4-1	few	TGCGCCAGCAGCGGCGGGAGGGTATGGGCAGATACGCAGTATTTT	CASSGGRVWADTQYF
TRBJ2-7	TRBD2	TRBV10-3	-	TGTGCCATCAGTACAGCGGGAGGGGTCTACGAGCAGTACTTC	CAISTAGGVYEQYF
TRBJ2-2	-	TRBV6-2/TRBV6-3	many	TGTGCCAGCAGTTACTCGTTCGCCGGGGAGCTGTTTTTT	CASSYSFAGELFF
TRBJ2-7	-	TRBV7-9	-	TGTGCCAGCAGCCCCCAACATCGGGGACGCGAGCAGTACTTC	CASSPQHRGREQYF
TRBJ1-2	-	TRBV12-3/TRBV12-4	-	TGTGCCAGCAGTTTAAGCCTTTACGGCTACACCTTC	CASSLSLYGYTF
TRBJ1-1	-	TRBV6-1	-	TGTGCCAGCAGTGTCCCTCCAGGGTCTGACGCTGAAGCTTTCTTT	CASSVPPGSDAEAFF